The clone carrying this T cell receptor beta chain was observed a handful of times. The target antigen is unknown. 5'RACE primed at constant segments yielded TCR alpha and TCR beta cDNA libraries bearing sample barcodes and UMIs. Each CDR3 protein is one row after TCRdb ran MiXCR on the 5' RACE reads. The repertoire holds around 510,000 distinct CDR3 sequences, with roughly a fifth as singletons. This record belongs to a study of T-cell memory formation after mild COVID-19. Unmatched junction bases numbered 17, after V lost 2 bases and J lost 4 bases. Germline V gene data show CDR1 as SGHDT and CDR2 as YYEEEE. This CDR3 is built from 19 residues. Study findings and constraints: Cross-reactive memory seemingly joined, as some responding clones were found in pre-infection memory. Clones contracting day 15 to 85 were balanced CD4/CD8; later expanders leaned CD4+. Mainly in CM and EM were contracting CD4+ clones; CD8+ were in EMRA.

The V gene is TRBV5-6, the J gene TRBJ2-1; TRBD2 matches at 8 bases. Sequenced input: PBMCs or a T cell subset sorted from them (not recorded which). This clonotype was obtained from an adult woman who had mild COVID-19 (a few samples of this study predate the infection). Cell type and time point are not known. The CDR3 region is CASSFYSAEFTSGYNEQFF. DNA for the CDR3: TGTGCCAGCAGCTTTTATTCGGCCGAATTCACTAGCGGTTACAATGAGCAGTTCTTC.